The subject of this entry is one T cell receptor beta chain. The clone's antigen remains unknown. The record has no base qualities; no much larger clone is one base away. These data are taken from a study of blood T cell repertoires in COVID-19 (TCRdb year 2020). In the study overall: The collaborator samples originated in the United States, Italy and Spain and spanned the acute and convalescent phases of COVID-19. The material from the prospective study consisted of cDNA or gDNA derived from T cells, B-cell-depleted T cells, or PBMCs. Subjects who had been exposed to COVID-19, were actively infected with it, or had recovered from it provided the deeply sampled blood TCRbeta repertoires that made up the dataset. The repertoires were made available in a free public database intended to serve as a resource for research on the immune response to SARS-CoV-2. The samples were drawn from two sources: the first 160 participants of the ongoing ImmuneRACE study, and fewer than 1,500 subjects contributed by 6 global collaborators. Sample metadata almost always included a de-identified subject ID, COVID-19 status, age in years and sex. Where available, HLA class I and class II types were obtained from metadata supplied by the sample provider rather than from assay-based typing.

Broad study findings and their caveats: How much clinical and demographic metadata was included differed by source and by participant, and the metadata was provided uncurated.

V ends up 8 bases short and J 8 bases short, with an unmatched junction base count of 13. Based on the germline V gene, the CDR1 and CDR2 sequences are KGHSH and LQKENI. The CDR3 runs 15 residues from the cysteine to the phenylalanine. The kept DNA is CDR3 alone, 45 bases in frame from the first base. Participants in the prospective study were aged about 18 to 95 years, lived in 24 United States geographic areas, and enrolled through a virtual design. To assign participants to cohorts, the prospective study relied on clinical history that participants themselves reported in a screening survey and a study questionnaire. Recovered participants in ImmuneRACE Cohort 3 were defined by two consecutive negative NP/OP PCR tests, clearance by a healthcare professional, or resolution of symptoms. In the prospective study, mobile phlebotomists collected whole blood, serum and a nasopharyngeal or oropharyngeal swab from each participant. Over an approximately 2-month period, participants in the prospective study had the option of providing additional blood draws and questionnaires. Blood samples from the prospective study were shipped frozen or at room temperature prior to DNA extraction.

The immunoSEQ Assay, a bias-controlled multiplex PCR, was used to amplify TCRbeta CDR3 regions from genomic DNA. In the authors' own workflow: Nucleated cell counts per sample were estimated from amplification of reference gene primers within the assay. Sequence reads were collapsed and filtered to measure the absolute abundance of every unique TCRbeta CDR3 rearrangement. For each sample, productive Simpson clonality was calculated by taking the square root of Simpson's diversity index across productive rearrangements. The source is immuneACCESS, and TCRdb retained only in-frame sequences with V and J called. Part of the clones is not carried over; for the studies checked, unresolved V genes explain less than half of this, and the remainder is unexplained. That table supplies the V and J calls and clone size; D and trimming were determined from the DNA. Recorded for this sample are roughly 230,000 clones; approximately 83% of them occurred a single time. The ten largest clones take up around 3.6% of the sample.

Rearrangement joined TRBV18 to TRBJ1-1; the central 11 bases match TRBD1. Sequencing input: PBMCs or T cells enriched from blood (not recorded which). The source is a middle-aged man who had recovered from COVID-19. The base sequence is TGTGCCAGCAAATGGACAGGGGGCGAGGGCATGGAAGCTTTCTTT. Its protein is CASKWTGGEGMEAFF.